The 6 T cell receptor beta chains in this list originate from one sample, sequenced in a study of blood T cell repertoires in COVID-19. Sequenced by immunoSEQ multiplex PCR; TCRdb stores in-frame clones only, minus some. The table shows around 230,000 clones, with approximately 78% occurring only once. The sequenced sample consisted of PBMCs or T cells enriched from blood (not recorded which). The source is a man aged 35 to 55 who had recovered from COVID-19.

The V call is TRBV5-4, the J call TRBJ1-1; unclear D gene. V lost 0 bases and J 2 bases, leaving 5 bases between the germline ends. The CDR3 runs to 13 residues. Germline CDR1 reads SGHNT; CDR2 reads YYREEE (reference sequence). The CDR3 protein is CASSLAGNTEAFF. DNA of the CDR3: TGTGCCAGCAGCTTGGCAGGAAACACTGAAGCTTTCTTT.

The rearrangement links TRBV2 to TRBJ2-7, with 7 bases lining up with TRBD1. J was trimmed by 6 bases and V by 0 bases; bases with no gene match: 2. This CDR3 comprises 13 residues. Germline V CDR1 and CDR2: SNHLY, FYNNEI. The CDR3 protein is CASSEATGAEQYF. Written as DNA, the CDR3 is TGTGCCAGCAGTGAAGCTACAGGGGCCGAGCAGTACTTC.

J is TRBJ1-2 and V is TRBV30; D is perhaps TRBD1 (5 bases). The CDR3 loop spans 13 amino acids. CDR1 GTSNPN and CDR2 SVGIG come from the germline V gene (reference sequence). V was cut by 2 bases and J by 2 bases, with 9 bases left in between. The CDR3 is CAWSSGRNYGYTF. CDR3 DNA: TGTGCCTGGAGTTCAGGGAGGAACTATGGCTACACCTTC. Full variable domain (missing parts from reference TRBV30 and TRBJ1-2): SQTIHQWPATLVQPVGSPLSLECTVEGTSNPNLYWYRQAAGRGLQLLFYSVGIGQISSEVPQNLSASRPQDRQFILSSKKLLLSDSGFYLCAWSSGRNYGYTFGSGTRLTVV.

This clone was counted a single time. The gene calls are TRBV5-6 and TRBJ2-5, with 8 bases fitting TRBD1. The CDR3 runs 16 residues. With 3 bases clipped from V and 5 bases from J, the junction kept 12 bases outside the gene matches. The germline gives CDR1 SGHDT, CDR2 YYEEEE. CDR3 sequence (DNA): TGTGCCAGCAGCTCGATTAGGACAGGGAATGTGGAGACCCAGTACTTC. It encodes CASSSIRTGNVETQYF.

V gene TRBV27 combines with J gene TRBJ2-7; TRBD2 aligns across 8 bases. The germline CDR1 and CDR2 sequences are MNHEY and SMNVEV (reference sequence). V lost 5 bases to trimming and J lost 7 bases; unmatched junction nucleotides: 10. The CDR3 consists of 14 residues. In nucleotides, the CDR3 is TGTGCCAGCAGTCGAGGTAGCTCGGGGGGGGAGCAGTACTTC. It translates to CASSRGSSGGEQYF.

The chain combines TRBV6-5 with TRBJ2-7; 14 positions match TRBD2. The CDR3 length is 15 residues. Per germline, CDR1 MNHEY and CDR2 SVGAGI. The V gene end was trimmed by 5 bases and the J gene end by 4 bases; junction bases not matched to a gene: 4. CDR3 DNA: TGTGCCAGCAGTCGGACTAGCGGGGGGTTGTACGAGCAGTACTTC. Translation gives CASSRTSGGLYEQYF.